This is a list of T cell receptor beta chains from one sample in a study of CD8+ T cells in alopecia areata. Clones were sequenced by immunoSEQ multiplex PCR, and TCRdb holds only the in-frame ones, with some missing. The table records over 15,000 clones, 50% to 60% of them present only once. Material: skin, obtained at week 4, from a patient treated with tofacitinib. The source of these receptors is a human donor with alopecia areata. Both conserved end residues are part of each CDR3. The order of the fields is CDR3 length, clone size, J gene, V gene, D gene, CDR3 DNA, CDR3 protein. The D gene is left open where the match is weak. For some rows the clone size is stated as once, few or many, or as a class when expanded; others skip it.

len: 11; abundance: .; j_gene: TRBJ2-7; v_gene: TRBV5-1; d_gene: .; CDR3nt: TGCGCCAGCAGCTTGGGGGCCGAGCAGTACTTC; CDR3aa: CASSLGAEQYF
len: 13; abundance: .; j_gene: TRBJ1-1; v_gene: TRBV6-1; d_gene: .; CDR3nt: TGTGCCAGCAGTGAGGATACAGGGTTTGAAGCTTTCTTT; CDR3aa: CASSEDTGFEAFF
len: 12; abundance: .; j_gene: TRBJ2-7; v_gene: TRBV28; d_gene: TRBD2; CDR3nt: TGTGCCACCTCGGGAGGGGGCTACGAGCAGTACTTC; CDR3aa: CATSGGGYEQYF
len: 15; abundance: .; j_gene: TRBJ2-5; v_gene: TRBV7-9; d_gene: .; CDR3nt: TGTGCCAGCAGCTTCTTGGCCCCACCCCGAGAGACCCAGTACTTC; CDR3aa: CASSFLAPPRETQYF
len: 14; abundance: .; j_gene: TRBJ2-1; v_gene: TRBV5-4; d_gene: .; CDR3nt: TGTGCCAGCAGCTTGGATCCTACCAACAATGAGCAGTTCTTC; CDR3aa: CASSLDPTNNEQFF
len: 15; abundance: .; j_gene: TRBJ2-2; v_gene: TRBV11-3; d_gene: .; CDR3nt: TGTGCCAGCAGCTTCCAGGGAAAGAACACCGGGGAGCTGTTTTTT; CDR3aa: CASSFQGKNTGELFF
len: 15; abundance: .; j_gene: TRBJ1-2; v_gene: TRBV2; d_gene: .; CDR3nt: TGTGCCAGCAGTGAGGAGCGAATACGGACTTATGGCTACACCTTC; CDR3aa: CASSEERIRTYGYTF
len: 13; abundance: few; j_gene: TRBJ2-6; v_gene: TRBV6-5; d_gene: .; CDR3nt: TGTGCCACGGGGACCTCTTGGGCCAACGTCCTGACTTTC; CDR3aa: CATGTSWANVLTF
len: 16; abundance: .; j_gene: TRBJ1-5; v_gene: TRBV5-5; d_gene: TRBD1; CDR3nt: TGTGCCAGCAGCCTGACGGGACAGGGGTACAATCAGCCCCAGCATTTT; CDR3aa: CASSLTGQGYNQPQHF
len: 13; abundance: .; j_gene: TRBJ1-1; v_gene: TRBV2; d_gene: .; CDR3nt: TGTGCCAGCCGCGGAGGGGTTTTGGCTGAAGCTTTCTTT; CDR3aa: CASRGGVLAEAFF
len: 16; abundance: .; j_gene: TRBJ2-1; v_gene: TRBV29-1; d_gene: .; CDR3nt: TGCAGCGTTCCTATAGGTTGGGACCGGGGGCGGGGTGAGCAGTTCTTC; CDR3aa: CSVPIGWDRGRGEQFF
len: 12; abundance: .; j_gene: TRBJ1-1; v_gene: TRBV6-1; d_gene: .; CDR3nt: TGTGCCAGCAAGGGGTGGACGGCTGAAGCTTTCTTT; CDR3aa: CASKGWTAEAFF
len: 14; abundance: .; j_gene: TRBJ1-1; v_gene: TRBV7-8; d_gene: .; CDR3nt: TGTGCCAGCAGCAATCAGGGGAGGGACACTGAAGCTTTCTTT; CDR3aa: CASSNQGRDTEAFF
len: 17; abundance: .; j_gene: TRBJ2-3; v_gene: TRBV29-1; d_gene: TRBD1; CDR3nt: TGCAGCGCTTCCCCCTACGGGACAGAAATTAGCACAGATACGCAGTATTTT; CDR3aa: CSASPYGTEISTDTQYF
len: 14; abundance: few; j_gene: TRBJ2-7; v_gene: TRBV6-5; d_gene: .; CDR3nt: TGTGCCAGCAGTTCCCTTACTAGCCCCCACGAGCAGTACTTC; CDR3aa: CASSSLTSPHEQYF
len: 15; abundance: few; j_gene: TRBJ2-1; v_gene: TRBV21-1; d_gene: .; CDR3nt: TGTGCCAGCAGTGGGGAAAGACGGTGGCTATATGAGCAGTTCTTC; CDR3aa: CASSGERRWLYEQFF
len: 14; abundance: .; j_gene: TRBJ1-1; v_gene: TRBV28; d_gene: .; CDR3nt: TGTGCCAGCAACCACGGAGCAGAAAGCTTCCAAGCTTTCTTT; CDR3aa: CASNHGAESFQAFF
len: 15; abundance: few; j_gene: TRBJ1-2; v_gene: TRBV2; d_gene: .; CDR3nt: TGTGCCAGCAGTGGGTCGAAAGGAACTAACTATGGCTACACCTTC; CDR3aa: CASSGSKGTNYGYTF
len: 14; abundance: .; j_gene: TRBJ1-1; v_gene: TRBV6-5; d_gene: TRBD1; CDR3nt: TGTGCCAGCAGTAAGAGGGACAGATACACTGAAGCTTTCTTT; CDR3aa: CASSKRDRYTEAFF
len: 14; abundance: few; j_gene: TRBJ2-7; v_gene: TRBV7-9; d_gene: TRBD1; CDR3nt: TGTGCCAGCAGGTCCGGGACAGGGGCCTACGAGCAGTACTTC; CDR3aa: CASRSGTGAYEQYF
len: 15; abundance: few; j_gene: TRBJ2-7; v_gene: TRBV7-2; d_gene: TRBD2; CDR3nt: TGTGCCAGCAGCTTAGAGGGACTAGGGGCTCACGAGCAGTACTTC; CDR3aa: CASSLEGLGAHEQYF
len: 14; abundance: .; j_gene: TRBJ1-2; v_gene: TRBV29-1; d_gene: .; CDR3nt: TGCAGCGCCGAGGTGGGCAGGGCGAACTATGGCTACACCTTC; CDR3aa: CSAEVGRANYGYTF
len: 12; abundance: .; j_gene: TRBJ2-3; v_gene: TRBV6-1; d_gene: .; CDR3nt: TGTGCCATCCGGGGTGACACAGATACGCAGTATTTT; CDR3aa: CAIRGDTDTQYF
len: 17; abundance: .; j_gene: TRBJ1-5; v_gene: TRBV16; d_gene: TRBD1; CDR3nt: TGTGCCAGCAGCCTGCCGACAGGGGATTTGGGCAATCAGCCCCAGCATTTT; CDR3aa: CASSLPTGDLGNQPQHF
len: 17; abundance: .; j_gene: TRBJ1-4; v_gene: TRBV21-1; d_gene: .; CDR3nt: TGTGCCAGCAGCAAAGACCCTAGACAGGGACGCGATGAAAAACTGTTTTTT; CDR3aa: CASSKDPRQGRDEKLFF
len: 14; abundance: once; j_gene: TRBJ1-2; v_gene: TRBV27; d_gene: .; CDR3nt: TGTGCCAGCAGATTAAAGGGGGGACATTATGGCTACACCTTC; CDR3aa: CASRLKGGHYGYTF
len: 16; abundance: .; j_gene: TRBJ2-3; v_gene: TRBV7-9; d_gene: TRBD2; CDR3nt: TGTGCCAGCAGCCACACTAGCGGCCAGAGGACAGATACGCAGTATTTT; CDR3aa: CASSHTSGQRTDTQYF
len: 15; abundance: .; j_gene: TRBJ2-7; v_gene: TRBV6-4; d_gene: .; CDR3nt: TGTGCCAGCAGTGACGCAAGAAAGAGGCTGTACGAGCAGTACTTC; CDR3aa: CASSDARKRLYEQYF
len: 15; abundance: .; j_gene: TRBJ2-7; v_gene: TRBV9; d_gene: TRBD2; CDR3nt: TGTGCCAGCAGCGTAGGACTAGCGGGGCTCTACGAGCAGTACTTC; CDR3aa: CASSVGLAGLYEQYF
len: 17; abundance: .; j_gene: TRBJ2-5; v_gene: TRBV5-1; d_gene: TRBD2; CDR3nt: TGCGCCAGCAGCATCGTTCCGGGACTAGCGGGGAAAGAGACCCAGTACTTC; CDR3aa: CASSIVPGLAGKETQYF
len: 11; abundance: .; j_gene: TRBJ1-2; v_gene: TRBV7-6; d_gene: TRBD1; CDR3nt: TGTGCCAGCAGGACAGGGGCTGGCTACACCTTC; CDR3aa: CASRTGAGYTF
len: 16; abundance: .; j_gene: TRBJ1-4; v_gene: TRBV4-2; d_gene: .; CDR3nt: TGTGCCAGCAGCCAAGGAGAGGGGGGGGCTAATGAAAAACTGTTTTTT; CDR3aa: CASSQGEGGANEKLFF
len: 15; abundance: few; j_gene: TRBJ2-1; v_gene: TRBV5-4; d_gene: TRBD1; CDR3nt: TGTGCCAGCAGCATACCGGGACAGGGGGCAAATGAGCAGTTCTTC; CDR3aa: CASSIPGQGANEQFF
len: 16; abundance: .; j_gene: TRBJ1-4; v_gene: TRBV4-1; d_gene: .; CDR3nt: TGCGCCAGCAGCCAAGTGATGACAGCTACTAATGAAAAACTGTTTTTT; CDR3aa: CASSQVMTATNEKLFF
len: 14; abundance: .; j_gene: TRBJ1-4; v_gene: TRBV30; d_gene: .; CDR3nt: TGTGCCTGCAATTGGGGGTTGACTAATGAAAAACTGTTTTTT; CDR3aa: CACNWGLTNEKLFF
len: 18; abundance: .; j_gene: TRBJ1-5; v_gene: TRBV10-3; d_gene: .; CDR3nt: TGTGCCATCAGTGAGTCGATATCTGGGGGCGTCCCCAATCAGCCCCAGCATTTT; CDR3aa: CAISESISGGVPNQPQHF
len: 14; abundance: few; j_gene: TRBJ1-5; v_gene: TRBV28; d_gene: .; CDR3nt: TGTGCCAGCCACGGGACACCTTACAATCAGCCCCAGCATTTT; CDR3aa: CASHGTPYNQPQHF